Detailed here is one TCR beta chain. Clones were read by immunoSEQ multiplex PCR, and TCRdb kept only the in-frame ones, dropping some. The sample has around 30,000 clones; about 70% are singletons. The data stem from a study of blood T cell repertoires in COVID-19. Germline values: CDR1 MNHEY, CDR2 SMNVEV (reference sequence). Deletions cut 2 bases from V and 5 bases from J, with 21 bases between. CDR3 size: 17 residues. The chain uses TRBV27 and TRBJ1-1; a weak D match, TRBD1 (6 bases). This receptor was obtained from a human donor in a cohort sampled during active COVID-19. Sequencing was done on a sample of peripheral blood. The CDR3 spells CASSLMGGWGRGTEAFF. The CDR3 DNA is TGTGCCAGCAGTTTAATGGGAGGATGGGGGCGGGGGACTGAAGCTTTCTTT.